These 27 T cell receptor beta chains were all obtained from the same sample, sequenced in a study of identical twins. TCRdb independently ran MiXCR on the 5' RACE reads; one entry per CDR3 protein. This table holds around 680,000 distinct CDR3 sequences, 8.6% found once. The data were also submitted as part of a second study, on yellow fever vaccine responses in identical twins.

The sample was PBMCs. The receptors here all came from a woman younger than 35 in good health.

This chain links TRBV7-9 with TRBJ2-7; TRBD1 matches 9 bases. Germline V gene data show CDR1 as SEHNR and CDR2 as FQNEAQ (reference sequence). The length of the CDR3 is 15 residues. The V segment lost 6 bases and the J segment 9 bases; nucleotides outside the gene matches: 15. CDR3 bases: TGTGCCAGCAGTTCTGCCGGGACAGGGCCCGCCCCGCAGTACTTC. Residues: CASSSAGTGPAPQYF.

In its sample, this clonotype was seen a few times. DNA of the CDR3: TGCGCCAGCAGCGAAACTCTAGCGGGAGAGGGTAATGAGCAGTTCTTC. This sequence encodes CASSETLAGEGNEQFF. The chain has TRBV4-3 and TRBJ2-1; TRBD2 matches 10 bases. The CDR3 runs to 16 residues. The V and J ends lost 5 bases and 7 bases, in that order; junction bases with no gene match: 11. CDR1 and CDR2 (germline): LGHNA, YSLEER.

The chain joins TRBV7-3 to TRBJ2-1; D unclear. The V and J ends lost 4 bases and 8 bases respectively, with 12 bases between them. The CDR3 is 13 amino acids. CDR1 and CDR2 from the germline V gene are SGHTA and FQGTGA. The CDR3 reads CASSSSKFYEQFF. The CDR3 DNA follows: TGTGCCAGCAGCTCCTCAAAGTTTTATGAGCAGTTCTTC.

The chain is built from TRBV7-2 and TRBJ2-7; perhaps TRBD1 as D (6 bases). This CDR3 contains 12 residues. Germline values: CDR1 SGHTA, CDR2 FQGNSA. Trimming pared 7 bases from V and 3 bases from J, leaving 10 bases between. The CDR3 loop reads CASTEGGYEQYF. The CDR3 region has the DNA TGTGCCAGCACCGAAGGGGGCTACGAGCAGTACTTC. The entire variable domain, with the rest obtained from reference TRBV7-2 and TRBJ2-7, is as follows: GAGVSQSPSNKVTEKGKDVELRCDPISGHTALYWYRQSLGQGLEFLIYFQGNSAPDKSGLPSDRFSAERTGGSVSTLTIQRTQQEDSAVYLCASTEGGYEQYFGPGTRLTVT.

This clonotype showed up many times. The rearrangement uses TRBV12-3 or TRBV12-4 and TRBJ2-3; D not resolved. This CDR3 region has 12 residues. Trimming stripped 5 bases from V and 9 bases from J, with 12 bases between. The CDR3 bases are TGTGCCAGCAGTCCTCAGACCCCAACGCAGTATTTT. This codes for CASSPQTPTQYF.

The chain recombines TRBV20-1 with TRBJ2-1, with TRBD2 matching over 15 bases. CDR1 is DFQATT, CDR2 SNEGSKA, per germline (reference sequence). The CDR3 has 17 amino acids. With 6 bases clipped from V and 4 bases from J, the junction kept 10 bases outside the gene matches. CDR3 loop: CSAVGLAGGLGYNEQFF. The CDR3 DNA follows: TGCAGTGCAGTCGGACTAGCGGGAGGGCTAGGGTACAATGAGCAGTTCTTC.

This clonotype was seen a few times. The chain links TRBV16 to TRBJ1-1, with TRBD1 matching over 8 bases. There are 14 residues in the CDR3. Germline CDR1 is KGHSY and CDR2 is FQNENV. With V trimmed by 6 bases and J by 8 bases, 11 bases remained unmatched. Here the CDR3 reads CASSLVLRDREAFF. Here the CDR3 DNA reads TGTGCCAGCAGTCTCGTCCTCCGGGACAGGGAAGCTTTCTTT.

J is TRBJ2-2 and V is TRBV28; TRBD2 might be the D (6 bases). Trimming took 7 bases from V and 5 from J, leaving 17 bases between them. Germline CDR1 is MDHEN and CDR2 is SYDVKM. This CDR3 comprises 15 residues. As DNA, the CDR3 is TGTGCCAGCATAACCCGGGACGGGGGAACCGGGGAGCTGTTTTTT. Encoded protein: CASITRDGGTGELFF.

This clonotype was detected only a few times. The rearrangement joins TRBV7-2 to TRBJ2-7; D unresolved. The V gene lost 6 bases and the J gene lost 2 bases, with 11 bases spanning the gap. Germline-derived CDR1 and CDR2 are SGHTA and FQGNSA. There are 13 residues in the CDR3. The CDR3 DNA sequence: TGTGCCAGCAGACCCGATAGGGCCTACGAGCAGTACTTC. This sequence encodes CASRPDRAYEQYF.

This clonotype was counted only a few times. This chain joins TRBV11-2 and TRBJ2-1; possible D gene TRBD2, 6 bases. The CDR3 totals 14 residues. V lost 3 bases and J 6 bases, leaving 12 bases between the germline ends. The germline V gene encodes CDR1 SGHAT and CDR2 FQNNGV. The CDR3 coding sequence is TGTGCCAGCAGCTTGGTCGGGAGCCCCAATGAGCAGTTCTTC. Its translation is CASSLVGSPNEQFF.

This clonotype was picked up a small number of times. This chain links TRBV7-9 with TRBJ2-7, with 9 positions matching TRBD1. Per the germline V gene, CDR1 is SEHNR and CDR2 is FQNEAQ (reference sequence). V was pared by 1 base and J by 1 base, with 2 bases of the junction left unmatched. This CDR3 is built from 15 residues. The CDR3: CASSLEDRGSYEQYF. The DNA for the CDR3 is TGTGCCAGCAGCTTAGAGGACAGGGGATCCTACGAGCAGTACTTC.

This clonotype was seen a handful of times. V is TRBV6-2 or TRBV6-3 and J is TRBJ2-3, with D possibly being TRBD2 (6 bases). The CDR3 runs 17 residues. Germline CDR1 and CDR2: MNHEY and SVGEGT. V gave up 0 bases and J gave up 2 bases, with 15 bases separating them. The CDR3, as DNA: TGTGCCAGCAGTTACTCGTCCGATGGGACTTTCACAGATACGCAGTATTTT. It encodes CASSYSSDGTFTDTQYF.

This sequence joins TRBV5-6 and TRBJ2-7, with 9 nucleotides matching TRBD1. The junction had 5 bases not matched to a gene; V was cut back by 4 bases and J by 3 bases. The CDR3 covers 14 residues. Germline assignment: CDR1 SGHDT and CDR2 YYEEEE. The CDR3 nucleotides read TGTGCCAGCAGCCTGGACAGGGGAGTCTACGAGCAGTACTTC. This gives the protein CASSLDRGVYEQYF. The whole variable domain, filled in from reference TRBV5-6 and TRBJ2-7, reads DAGVTQSPTHLIKTRGQQVTLRCSPKSGHDTVSWYQQALGQGPQFIFQYYEEEERQRGNFPDRFSGHQFPNYSSELNVNALLLGDSALYLCASSLDRGVYEQYFGPGTRLTVT.

This clonotype was observed a handful of times. V is TRBV12-3 or TRBV12-4 and J is TRBJ2-1; TRBD1 matches at 7 bases. J lost 4 bases, V lost 8 bases, and 11 bases had no gene match. The CDR3 extends over 15 amino acids. Here the CDR3 DNA reads TGTGCCAGCCTCCGCCGGGACAGCCTATACAATGAGCAGTTCTTC. Residues: CASLRRDSLYNEQFF.

The V gene is TRBV6-5, the J gene TRBJ2-1, with a tentative D call TRBD2 (6 bases). Deletions cut 0 bases from V and 0 bases from J, with 12 bases between. CDR1 and CDR2 (germline): MNHEY, SVGAGI. The CDR3 covers 17 residues. The CDR3 DNA is TGTGCCAGCAGTTACTCAACTAGCCGGAGCTCCTACAATGAGCAGTTCTTC. Translating it yields CASSYSTSRSSYNEQFF.

There are a few counts of this clonotype. V is TRBV29-1 and J is TRBJ1-4; TRBD1 matches at 7 bases. V was clipped by 5 bases and J by 6 bases; unmatched bases: 6. This CDR3 comprises 13 residues. Per germline, CDR1 SQVTM and CDR2 ANQGSEA. Here the CDR3 reads CSVKTGRDEKLFF. The CDR3 nucleotides are TGCAGCGTTAAGACAGGGAGAGATGAAAAACTGTTTTTT.

Only a few counts were recorded for this clonotype. This rearrangement joins TRBV9 to TRBJ1-1; D not resolved. Germline assignment: CDR1 SGDLS and CDR2 YYNGEE. Trimming left V 0 bases short and J 11 bases short, with 11 bases between. This CDR3 is built from 12 residues. The CDR3 region is CASSVVQVAAFF. The CDR3 nucleotides read TGTGCCAGCAGCGTAGTGCAAGTAGCTGCTTTCTTT.

This clonotype was counted only a few times. V usage is TRBV29-1 and J usage is TRBJ2-1, with 7 bases that match TRBD1. The germline V gene has CDR1 SQVTM and CDR2 ANQGSEA. The CDR3 sequence is 14 residues long. V shed 3 bases and J 8 bases; nucleotides not matched to a gene: 10. The CDR3 DNA is TGCAGCGTTGACGGGACAGTTGGATGGGATGAGCAGTTCTTC. Its protein is CSVDGTVGWDEQFF.

The chain combines TRBV20-1 with TRBJ2-1, with 10 bases that match TRBD1. The CDR3 spans 17 residues. CDR1 and CDR2 from the germline V gene are DFQATT and SNEGSKA (reference sequence). V shed 3 bases and J 0 bases; nucleotides not matched to a gene: 8. As DNA, the CDR3 is TGCAGTGCTAGGGACAGGGGGGGGACTAGCTCCTACAATGAGCAGTTCTTC. It encodes CSARDRGGTSSYNEQFF.

This clonotype was counted between two and nine times. The chain links TRBV11-2 to TRBJ2-2; D gene uncertain. The CDR3 is 15 residues long. CDR1 and CDR2 from the germline V gene are SGHAT and FQNNGV. Trimming removed 3 bases at V and 3 bases at J, with 11 bases between. The CDR3 DNA is TGTGCCAGCAGCTTTACCAGTTTTGACACCGGGGAGCTGTTTTTT. As protein: CASSFTSFDTGELFF.

This clonotype has just a few counts. V and J are TRBV10-3 and TRBJ2-3; D is ambiguous. V was trimmed by 5 bases and J by 7 bases, leaving 16 bases between them. The CDR3 contains 14 residues. CDR1 ENHRY and CDR2 SYGVKD come from the germline V gene. CDR3 amino acids: CAISSPAVGYTQYF. The CDR3 nucleotides read TGTGCCATCAGTTCCCCCGCCGTCGGATATACGCAGTATTTT.

This sequence joins TRBV30 and TRBJ2-3; D may correspond to TRBD1 or TRBD2 (6 bases each). Germline-derived CDR1 and CDR2 are GTSNPN and SVGIG (reference sequence). V lost 2 bases and J 4 bases, leaving 19 bases between the germline ends. The CDR3 has 16 residues. The chain's CDR3 is CAWSYGGGTVADTQYF. In nucleotides, the CDR3 is TGTGCCTGGAGTTACGGAGGGGGGACGGTCGCAGATACGCAGTATTTT.

This clonotype has more than one count but fewer than ten. The J gene is TRBJ2-7, the V gene TRBV4-2; either TRBD1 or TRBD2 may fit D (5 bases each). The germline gives CDR1 LGHNA, CDR2 YNFKEQ. The CDR3 loop spans 16 amino acids. Between the trimmed V and J ends, which lost 3 bases and 3 bases, there was a span of 18 bases. The chain's CDR3 is CASSQTVSGRSYEQYF. The CDR3 DNA reads as TGTGCCAGCAGCCAGACGGTGTCGGGACGGAGCTACGAGCAGTACTTC.

The chain employs TRBV20-1 and TRBJ2-3, with 9 bases fitting TRBD2. With 8 bases clipped from V and 1 base from J, the junction kept 16 bases outside the gene matches. Germline loops: CDR1 DFQATT, CDR2 SNEGSKA (reference sequence). CDR3 length equals 17 residues. The CDR3 region is CSTVQRGARGGTDTQYF. In DNA form, the CDR3 reads TGCAGTACCGTCCAGCGGGGGGCCCGAGGGGGCACAGATACGCAGTATTTT.

CDR3 residues: CASSFRDDFEQYF. The CDR3 nucleotides are TGCGCCAGCAGCTTCCGGGATGACTTCGAGCAGTACTTC. The chain joins TRBV5-1 to TRBJ2-7, with D maybe TRBD2 (5 bases). This CDR3 comprises 13 residues. Germline V CDR1 and CDR2: SGHRS, YFSETQ. Trimming removed 2 bases from V and 6 bases from J, with 12 bases in between.

The rearrangement links TRBV2 to TRBJ2-5; 7 bases match TRBD1. The V and J ends lost 8 bases and 1 base, in that order; junction bases with no gene match: 7. Germline V lookup: CDR1 SNHLY, CDR2 FYNNEI. This CDR3 spans 14 amino acids. The CDR3 is CASGDRQGQETQYF. The CDR3 DNA sequence: TGTGCCAGCGGGGACCGACAGGGCCAAGAGACCCAGTACTTC.

Here the CDR3 reads CASSRLGGTSYEQYF. The CDR3 DNA reads as TGTGCCAGCAGTCGCTTGGGAGGGACCTCCTACGAGCAGTACTTC. The chain combines TRBV28 with TRBJ2-7, with 7 bases lining up with TRBD2. Germline trimming cut 5 bases from V and 0 bases from J; bases unmatched to any gene: 7. The CDR3 is made up of 15 amino acids. Germline V gene data show CDR1 as MDHEN and CDR2 as SYDVKM.